Listed below are T cell receptor beta chains from one sample, sequenced in a study of blood T cell repertoires in COVID-19. Libraries were prepared by immunoSEQ multiplex PCR; TCRdb keeps only in-frame clonotypes and omits some of them. In the table there are just over 250,000 clones, about 88% of which are singletons. The sample consisted of peripheral blood. Receptors were obtained from a man in his sixties who had recovered from COVID-19. Both conserved end residues are part of each CDR3. The D gene is left open where the match is weak. Clone size appears in some rows only: once, few, many, or a class for an expanded clone.

>once|TRBV7-6|TRBJ2-7|.
CASSSKQGYEQYF
>.|TRBV27|TRBJ1-2|TRBD1
CASSSPGPDRGGAGYTF
>.|TRBV7-9|TRBJ1-2|TRBD1
CASSTGTGGRYGYTF
>.|TRBV2|TRBJ1-5|.
CASSTGLWQPQHF
>.|TRBV9|TRBJ2-3|TRBD2
CASSSTSGGSRTQYF
>.|TRBV5-1|TRBJ2-7|.
CASSLYSYEQYF
>.|TRBV6-6|TRBJ2-7|.
CASLGPTGWEQYF
>.|TRBV9|TRBJ2-5|.
CASSGIREETQYF
>.|TRBV18|TRBJ2-5|TRBD1
CASSPRPGQGQETQYF
>.|TRBV6-5|TRBJ1-2|TRBD1
CATLAGGAGYGYTF
>.|TRBV12-3/TRBV12-4|TRBJ1-1|.
CASRTLGTIEAFF
>few|TRBV5-4|TRBJ1-1|TRBD1
CASSSLQGRGAEAFF
>.|TRBV5-1|TRBJ1-2|.
CASRQSGAGDYGYTF
>.|TRBV6-1|TRBJ2-5|TRBD2
CASSEMSSGGAAPQYF
>.|TRBV30|TRBJ1-2|.
CAWSTGQDYGYTF
>.|TRBV5-1|TRBJ2-7|TRBD1
CASSLDTGAPYEQYF
>once|TRBV28|TRBJ1-5|.
CASSTRYSNQPQHF
>.|TRBV30|TRBJ2-1|TRBD1
CAWRPRKGQGTYNEQFF
>.|TRBV5-1|TRBJ2-1|TRBD1
CASSPQRQGLVVNEQFF
>.|TRBV7-3|TRBJ1-1|TRBD1
CASSFNPTGADTEAFF
>.|TRBV6-2/TRBV6-3|TRBJ1-1|.
CASSYSAGRITMNTEAFF
>.|TRBV6-5|TRBJ1-1|.
CACGRDTEAFF
>once|TRBV18|TRBJ2-5|.
CASSADIVETQYF
>once|TRBV13|TRBJ1-1|TRBD1
CASRWTGLNTEAFF
>.|TRBV12-5|TRBJ2-1|TRBD2
CASGSRRLAGGESEQFF
>.|TRBV5-1|TRBJ1-5|TRBD1
CASSLVPGQGNQPQHF
>once|TRBV7-8|TRBJ1-4|TRBD1
CASSLGKDRGKEKLFF
>.|TRBV5-6|TRBJ2-3|TRBD2
CATAGRGRTDTQYF
>.|TRBV6-2/TRBV6-3|TRBJ2-3|TRBD1
CASSPTRTGEVADTQYF
>.|TRBV27|TRBJ2-1|TRBD1
CASSLVGTGGYNEQFF
>.|TRBV27|TRBJ2-7|TRBD1
CASSPGQTYEQYF
>.|TRBV29-1|TRBJ2-3|.
CSVEAPGVWGEADTQYF
>.|TRBV9|TRBJ1-4|.
CASSVGSGGEKLFF
>.|TRBV4-1|TRBJ2-7|.
CASSLQDSAGTYEQYF
>.|TRBV4-2|TRBJ1-5|.
CASSQERHSNQPQHF
>.|TRBV7-3|TRBJ2-7|.
CASSLNAPGRTPYEQYF
>.|TRBV14|TRBJ1-6|TRBD1
CASSSLGQGYNSPLHF
>.|TRBV20-1|TRBJ2-2|.
CSASLDPAGELFF
>.|TRBV4-2|TRBJ2-7|TRBD1
CASSPGQGEYEQYF
>.|TRBV4-1|TRBJ2-7|TRBD1
CASSQAPDRAWEQYF
>.|TRBV6-6|TRBJ2-7|.
CASSSGRRDEQYF
>.|TRBV27|TRBJ2-3|TRBD2
CASSHQRGPRVDTQYF
>.|TRBV5-1|TRBJ1-3|.
CASSLAPPDTGNTIYF
>once|TRBV3-1/TRBV3-2|TRBJ1-2|.
CASAMGGNYGYTF
>.|TRBV4-1|TRBJ2-7|TRBD1
CASSPRDRNSYEQYF
>once|TRBV10-3|TRBJ2-7|.
CAISEKLGSLYEQYF
>.|TRBV5-1|TRBJ2-3|.
CASSLETSWVMYF
>.|TRBV9|TRBJ2-3|TRBD1
CASSVASTGTTDTQYF
>.|TRBV9|TRBJ1-5|.
CASSVVADSGPQHF
>.|TRBV10-3|TRBJ2-3|.
CAISEPRGGSTDTQYF